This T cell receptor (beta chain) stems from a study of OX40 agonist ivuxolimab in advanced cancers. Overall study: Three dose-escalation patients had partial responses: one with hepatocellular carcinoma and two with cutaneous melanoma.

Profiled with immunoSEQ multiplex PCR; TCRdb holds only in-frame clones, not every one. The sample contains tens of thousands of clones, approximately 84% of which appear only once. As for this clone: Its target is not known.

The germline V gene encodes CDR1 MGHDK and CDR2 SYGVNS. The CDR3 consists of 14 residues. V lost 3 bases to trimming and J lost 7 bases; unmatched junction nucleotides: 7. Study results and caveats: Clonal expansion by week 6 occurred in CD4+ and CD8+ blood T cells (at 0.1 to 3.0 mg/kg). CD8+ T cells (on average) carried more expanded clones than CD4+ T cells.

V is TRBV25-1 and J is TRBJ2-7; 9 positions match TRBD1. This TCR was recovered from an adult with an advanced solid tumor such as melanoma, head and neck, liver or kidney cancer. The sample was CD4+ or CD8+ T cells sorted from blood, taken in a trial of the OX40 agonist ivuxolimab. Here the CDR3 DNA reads TGTGCCAGCAGTGATGAGAACAGGGGGCTTGAGCAGTACTTC. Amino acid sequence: CASSDENRGLEQYF.